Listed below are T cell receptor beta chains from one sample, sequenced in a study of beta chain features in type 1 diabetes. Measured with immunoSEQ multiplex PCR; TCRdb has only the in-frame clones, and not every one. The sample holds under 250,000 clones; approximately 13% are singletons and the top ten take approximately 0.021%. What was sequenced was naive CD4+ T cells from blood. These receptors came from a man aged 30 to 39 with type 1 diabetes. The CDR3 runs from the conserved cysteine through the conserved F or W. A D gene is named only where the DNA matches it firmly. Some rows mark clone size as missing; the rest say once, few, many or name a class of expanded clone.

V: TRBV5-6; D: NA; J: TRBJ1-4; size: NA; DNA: TGTACCAGCAGCTTCTTGGCTCCTTCACGGGGTAATGAAAAACTGTTTTTT; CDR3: CTSSFLAPSRGNEKLFF
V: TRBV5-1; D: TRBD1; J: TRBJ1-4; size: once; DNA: TGCGCCAGCAGGGGGACAGGGGATGAAAAACTGTTTTTT; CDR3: CASRGTGDEKLFF
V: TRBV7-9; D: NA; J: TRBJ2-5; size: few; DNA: TGTGCCAGCAGCTTAGTGGAGGCTAGGGAGACCCAGTACTTC; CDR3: CASSLVEARETQYF
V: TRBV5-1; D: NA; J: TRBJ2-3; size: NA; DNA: TGCGCCAGCAGCAACGACAGGTTCCCAGATACGCAGTATTTT; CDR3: CASSNDRFPDTQYF
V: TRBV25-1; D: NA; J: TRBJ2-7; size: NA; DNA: TGTGCCAGCAGTGATGTAGGGGGAGTGTACGAGCAGTACTTC; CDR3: CASSDVGGVYEQYF
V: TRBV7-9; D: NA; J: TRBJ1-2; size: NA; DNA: TGTGCCAGCAGCTCAAGCAAGGGGAACTATGGCTACACCTTC; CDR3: CASSSSKGNYGYTF
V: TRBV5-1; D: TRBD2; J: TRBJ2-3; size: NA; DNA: TGCGCCAGCAGGACTAGCGGGGAGCCCACAGATACGCAGTATTTT; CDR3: CASRTSGEPTDTQYF
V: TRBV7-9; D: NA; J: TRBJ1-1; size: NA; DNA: TGTGCCAGCAGCTTACAGGGTTTCACTGAAGCTTTCTTT; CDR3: CASSLQGFTEAFF
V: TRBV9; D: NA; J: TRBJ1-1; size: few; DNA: TGTGCCAGCAGCATCCACGGGCGCGGGGGGGAAACTGAAGCTTTCTTT; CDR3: CASSIHGRGGETEAFF
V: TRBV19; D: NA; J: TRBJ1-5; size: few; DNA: TGTGCCACCCGGACAGTCAATCAGCCCCAGCATTTT; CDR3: CATRTVNQPQHF
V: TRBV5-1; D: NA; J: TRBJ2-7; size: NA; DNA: TGCGCCAGCAGCTTGGGCCAGGGGCCCCACGAGCAGTACTTC; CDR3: CASSLGQGPHEQYF
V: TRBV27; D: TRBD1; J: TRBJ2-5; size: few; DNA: TGTGCCAGCAGTTTCGGACAGGGGAGGGGGCAAGAGACCCAGTACTTC; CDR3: CASSFGQGRGQETQYF
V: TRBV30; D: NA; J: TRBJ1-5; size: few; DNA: TGTGCCTGGAGTGTATACGGGGGAGAACAGCCCCAGCATTTT; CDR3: CAWSVYGGEQPQHF
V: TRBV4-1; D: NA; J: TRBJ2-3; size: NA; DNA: TGCGCCAGCAGCCAAGACCCACAGGGGAGGATAGATACGCAGTATTTT; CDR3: CASSQDPQGRIDTQYF
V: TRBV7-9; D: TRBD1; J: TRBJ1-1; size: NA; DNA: TGTGCCAGCAGCTTAGGGACAGGGGGCGCCGGGCCAGCTTTCTTT; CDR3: CASSLGTGGAGPAFF
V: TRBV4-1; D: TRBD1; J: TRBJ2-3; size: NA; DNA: TGCGCCAGCAGCCAACCGGGACGGACAGGGGACACAGATACGCAGTATTTT; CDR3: CASSQPGRTGDTDTQYF
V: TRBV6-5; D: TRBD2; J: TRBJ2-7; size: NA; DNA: TGTGCCAGCAGTTACTCCGGGACTAGCGACTCCTACGAGCAGTACTTC; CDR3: CASSYSGTSDSYEQYF
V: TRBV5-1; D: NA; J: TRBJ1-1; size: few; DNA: TGCGCCAGCAGCTTCTTGCCCACAGAGAACACTGAAGCTTTCTTT; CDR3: CASSFLPTENTEAFF
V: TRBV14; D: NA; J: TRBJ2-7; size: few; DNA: TGTGCCAGCAGCCAAGAAAGGGGTTACGAGCAGTACTTC; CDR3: CASSQERGYEQYF
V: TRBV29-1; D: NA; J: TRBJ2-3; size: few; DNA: TGCAGCGTTTCTCCGTCTAGCACAGATACGCAGTATTTT; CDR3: CSVSPSSTDTQYF
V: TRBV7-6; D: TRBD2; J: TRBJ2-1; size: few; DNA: TGTGCCAGCAGCTTGGGGACTAGGGGCAATGAGCAGTTCTTC; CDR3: CASSLGTRGNEQFF
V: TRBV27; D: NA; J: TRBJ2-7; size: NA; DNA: TGTGCCAGCTCTTACAGGGCCTCCTACGAGCAGTACTTC; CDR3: CASSYRASYEQYF
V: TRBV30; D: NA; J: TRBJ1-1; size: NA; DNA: TGTGCCTGGAGTGTACTCGGGGAAGCTTTCTTT; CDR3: CAWSVLGEAFF